These 22 T cell receptor beta chains originate from one sample sequenced in a study of breast tumors, draining lymph nodes, adjacent tissues. TCRdb redid the calling of the multiplex PCR reads with MiXCR, one entry per CDR3 protein. The table has 10,000 to 15,000 distinct CDR3 sequences, roughly 40% seen once. The sequenced sample consisted of breast tumor tissue. The source of these receptors is a female donor with breast cancer. Some clones in this sample may be carry-over from other donors' samples.

The chain is built from TRBV7-8 and TRBJ2-3, with 15 bases lining up with TRBD2. The germline CDR1 and CDR2 sequences are SGHVS and FQNEAQ. The V and J ends lost 5 bases and 2 bases, in that order; junction bases with no gene match: 2. This CDR3 has 16 residues. The CDR3 bases are TGTGCCAGCAGCGGGACTAGCGGGGGGAACACAGATACGCAGTATTTT. Encoded protein: CASSGTSGGNTDTQYF.

This clonotype was observed many times. The chain links TRBV11-2 to TRBJ2-2, with 7 bases fitting TRBD1. Trimming cost V 1 base and J 2 bases; bases outside gene matches: 1. The CDR3 extends over 15 amino acids. The germline gives CDR1 SGHAT, CDR2 FQNNGV. The CDR3 sequence is CASSLGQGNTGELFF. CDR3 coding DNA: TGTGCCAGCAGCTTAGGACAGGGAAACACCGGGGAGCTGTTTTTT.

The chain is built from TRBV20-1 and TRBJ1-1; D not certain. Per the germline V gene, CDR1 is DFQATT and CDR2 is SNEGSKA (reference sequence). The V and J ends lost 0 bases and 4 bases respectively, with 18 bases between them. The CDR3 is made up of 16 amino acids. The CDR3 DNA reads as TGCAGTGCTAGAGACGGTTTCGGGGAGGCGTTCACTGAAGCTTTCTTT. This codes for CSARDGFGEAFTEAFF.

The sample holds many counts of this clonotype. This could be a read error, since a much larger clone is one nucleotide away. The J gene is TRBJ2-7, the V gene TRBV7-9; TRBD2 matches at 8 bases. Germline loops: CDR1 SEHNR, CDR2 FQNEAQ (reference sequence). The CDR3 is made up of 14 amino acids. The CDR3 reads CASGLSVSGAEQYF. The CDR3 DNA is TGTGCCAGCGGCTTATCGGTTAGCGGGGCCGAGCAGTACTTC.

This clonotype ranks as medium-sized. J is TRBJ2-5 and V is TRBV20-1; 13 nucleotides match TRBD2. Germline CDR1 DFQATT, CDR2 SNEGSKA (reference sequence). V dropped 4 bases and J dropped 7; count of bases not matched to a gene: 12. The CDR3 is 16 residues long. As DNA, the CDR3 is TGCAGTGCTATTGGGATGACTAGCGGGAGGTTGGGGACCCAGTACTTC. Its protein product is CSAIGMTSGRLGTQYF.

This clonotype was observed many times. The chain carries TRBV20-1 and TRBJ1-2; D ambiguous. The CDR3 is 11 amino acids. From germline, CDR1 is DFQATT and CDR2 SNEGSKA (reference sequence). The V gene lost 6 bases and the J gene lost 8 bases, with 13 bases spanning the gap. The CDR3 is CSAPALNGYTF. The CDR3 coding sequence is TGCAGTGCCCCAGCTTTGAACGGCTACACCTTC.

On this clonotype itself: A read error is likely, as this CDR3 ends without the conserved phenylalanine or tryptophan. This chain joins TRBV4-1 and TRBJ2-5; 7 bases match TRBD2. This CDR3 spans 17 amino acids. Germline lookup yields CDR1 MGHRA and CDR2 YSYEKL. V dropped 1 base and J dropped 0; count of bases not matched to a gene: 8. The CDR3 DNA reads as TGCGCCAGCAGCCAAGTGGGGCTAGCGGCTTACCAAGAGACCCAGTACTCC. Residues: CASSQVGLAAYQETQYS.

This clonotype counts as medium-sized (0.01 to 0.1%). The gene calls are TRBV2 and TRBJ1-6; 8 bases match TRBD1. The V and J ends lost 5 bases and 7 bases, in that order; junction bases with no gene match: 7. The length of the CDR3 is 15 residues. The germline V gene has CDR1 SNHLY and CDR2 FYNNEI. The CDR3 nucleotides are TGTGCCAGCAGTCTCCTGGGACAGGAGAATTCACCCCTCCACTTT. Amino acids: CASSLLGQENSPLHF. Filled out from reference TRBV2 and TRBJ1-6, the complete variable domain reads EPEVTQTPSHQVTQMGQEVILRCVPISNHLYFYWYRQILGQKVEFLVSFYNNEISEKSEIFDDQFSVERPDGSNFTLKIRSTKLEDSAMYFCASSLLGQENSPLHFGNGTRLTVT.

Within the sample, this clonotype is medium-sized. V and J are TRBV2 and TRBJ2-7; 7 nucleotides match TRBD2. Germline V gene data show CDR1 as SNHLY and CDR2 as FYNNEI. The CDR3 has 13 residues. With V trimmed by 4 bases and J by 4 bases, 4 bases remained unmatched. CDR3 region: CASSVELAYEQYF. DNA of the CDR3: TGTGCCAGCAGTGTAGAACTAGCGTACGAGCAGTACTTC.

This clonotype was found many times. This chain uses TRBV19 with TRBJ1-3; D call uncertain. Germline loops: CDR1 LNHDA, CDR2 SQIVND (reference sequence). V lost 7 bases and J 0 bases, leaving 22 bases between the germline ends. This CDR3 comprises 18 residues. The CDR3 loop reads CASTRKVRGLSSGNTIYF. The CDR3 nucleotides are TGTGCCAGTACTCGCAAAGTCCGCGGGCTTAGCTCTGGAAACACCATATATTTT. Based on the CDR3 plus reference TRBV19 and TRBJ1-3, the full variable domain is DGGITQSPKYLFRKEGQNVTLSCEQNLNHDAMYWYRQDPGQGLRLIYYSQIVNDFQKGDIAEGYSVSREKKESFPLTVTSAQKNPTAFYLCASTRKVRGLSSGNTIYFGEGSWLTVV.

By sample fraction, this clonotype is medium-sized. The genes are TRBV20-1 and TRBJ2-7, with 9 bases fitting TRBD1. Germline-derived CDR1 and CDR2 are DFQATT and SNEGSKA (reference sequence). The V gene end was trimmed by 0 bases and the J gene end by 3 bases; junction bases not matched to a gene: 6. The CDR3 totals 15 residues. CDR3 sequence (DNA): TGCAGTGCTAGAGATTCCCTGACAGGGGGCTACGAGCAGTACTTC. It specifies CSARDSLTGGYEQYF.

This clonotype is labeled large. This chain uses TRBV5-1 with TRBJ1-4, with D unresolved. CDR1 and CDR2 from the germline V gene are SGHRS and YFSETQ. V was clipped by 0 bases and J by 1 base, with 4 bases between them. This CDR3 has 14 amino acids. Written as DNA, the CDR3 is TGCGCCAGCAGCTTGGAACAAACTAATGAAAAACTGTTTTTT. Translated, it gives CASSLEQTNEKLFF.

Turning to this clonotype: A much larger clone differs from this one at a single base, so this may be a read error. The V gene is TRBV3-1, the J gene TRBJ2-7; D unresolved. The CDR3 is 17 residues long. Per germline, CDR1 LGHDT and CDR2 YNNKEL (reference sequence). CDR3 DNA sequence: TGTGCCAGCGGCCAAATTCGCTCTGGGCTCGCGGCCGACGAGCAGTACTTC. Translated, it gives CASGQIRSGLAADEQYF.

This clonotype is deemed medium-sized. The chain links TRBV2 to TRBJ1-6; the match to TRBD1 covers 9 bases. CDR3 length: 15 residues. The V gene end was trimmed by 8 bases and the J gene end by 5 bases; junction bases not matched to a gene: 7. Per germline, CDR1 SNHLY and CDR2 FYNNEI. DNA for the CDR3: TGTGCCAGCTCCCGGGACAGGGAAAATAATTCACCCCTCCACTTT. Translation gives CASSRDRENNSPLHF.

This clonotype was detected many times. The chain joins TRBV19 to TRBJ2-5, with D maybe TRBD2 (6 bases). Trimming left V 3 bases short and J 5 bases short, with 7 bases between. The CDR3 is 12 amino acids. Germline CDR1 and CDR2: LNHDA and SQIVND (reference sequence). CDR3 sequence (DNA): TGTGCCAGTAGTATGGGGACTGAGACCCAGTACTTC. Translated, it gives CASSMGTETQYF.

This clonotype counts as medium-sized. V and J are TRBV30 and TRBJ1-6; D may be TRBD1 (5 bases). Looked up from germline, CDR1 is GTSNPN and CDR2 is SVGIG (reference sequence). V lost 7 bases to trimming and J lost 6 bases, with 16 bases between them. The CDR3 length is 14 residues. In DNA form, the CDR3 reads TGTGCCTCCCGCCGACAGACTCCTAATTCACCCCTCCACTTT. Translation: CASRRQTPNSPLHF.

The gene calls are TRBV7-9 and TRBJ1-6, with 11 bases matching TRBD1. J gave up 7 bases and V 9 bases, and 11 bases lay outside the gene matches. Looked up from germline, CDR1 is SEHNR and CDR2 is FQNEAQ (reference sequence). CDR3 size: 16 residues. CDR3 coding DNA: TGTGCCAGTAGCCCCTCGAGGACAGGGGGCAATTCACCCCTCCACTTT. Translated: CASSPSRTGGNSPLHF.

Many counts were recorded for this clonotype. The chain employs TRBV2 and TRBJ2-6, with D unresolved. Trimming stripped 8 bases from V and 0 bases from J, with 20 bases between. There are 18 residues in the CDR3. The germline CDR1 and CDR2 sequences are SNHLY and FYNNEI. This CDR3 reads CASVIKPGHLSGANVLTF. The CDR3 bases are TGTGCCAGCGTGATTAAGCCGGGCCACCTCTCTGGGGCCAACGTCCTGACTTTC.

This clonotype was counted a few times. The chain employs TRBV10-3 and TRBJ1-1; D unclear. Germline-derived CDR1 and CDR2 are ENHRY and SYGVKD. The CDR3 loop spans 14 amino acids. Trimming shortened V by 2 bases and J by 1 base, and 8 bases separated the two germline ends. The CDR3 loop reads CAISEVSANTEAFF. CDR3 nucleotide sequence: TGTGCCATCAGTGAGGTTAGCGCGAACACTGAAGCTTTCTTT.

This clonotype was observed at least ten times. This rearrangement joins TRBV27 to TRBJ1-4; TRBD1 matches 8 bases. The CDR3 totals 13 residues. CDR1 is MNHEY and CDR2 is SMNVEV in the germline V gene (reference sequence). The V segment lost 10 bases and the J segment 5 bases; nucleotides outside the gene matches: 6. CDR3: CATSDRANEKLFF. In DNA, the CDR3 is TGTGCCACCTCGGACAGGGCGAATGAAAAACTGTTTTTT.

This clonotype was seen many times. The chain couples TRBV12-3 or TRBV12-4 to TRBJ2-4, with D possibly being TRBD2 (6 bases). The CDR3 has 13 amino acids. The V gene lost 5 bases and the J gene lost 8 bases, with 13 bases spanning the gap. CDR3 sequence reads: CASSELAEDIQYF. The CDR3 DNA reads as TGTGCCAGCAGTGAACTAGCTGAGGACATTCAGTACTTC.

By share, this clonotype ranks as medium-sized. The rearrangement links TRBV20-1 to TRBJ2-2; D is possibly TRBD1 (5 bases). V shed 6 bases and J shed 5 bases, with 7 bases lying between them. The CDR3 has 11 residues. The germline gives CDR1 DFQATT, CDR2 SNEGSKA (reference sequence). Written as DNA, the CDR3 is TGCAGTGCAGCAGGGACCGGGGAGCTGTTTTTT. It is translated as CSAAGTGELFF.